One and the same sample provided the 7 T cell receptor beta chains below, sequenced in a study of cytomegalovirus exposure and HLA in healthy donors. A multiplex PCR was run with 60 Vbeta primers and 13 Jbeta primers. The repertoire was sequenced with immunoSEQ multiplex PCR; TCRdb's copy has only in-frame clones and lacks some. Of around 110,000 clones listed, about 76% were seen once; the top ten hold around 5%. The source material was PBMCs. These receptor sequences come from a young man in good health and CMV-seropositive.

The CDR3 spells CASSVDVEPLSGNTIYF. In DNA, the CDR3 is TGTGCCAGCAGCGTAGATGTCGAGCCCCTCTCTGGAAACACCATATATTTT. This chain connects TRBV9 to TRBJ1-3; D not resolved. Germline CDR1 reads SGDLS; CDR2 reads YYNGEE. The CDR3 has 17 residues. The germline V and J ends were trimmed by 0 bases and 0 bases, with 13 bases remaining between them.

The chain couples TRBV9 to TRBJ2-1; maybe TRBD2 (5 bases). The CDR3 has 14 residues. V lost 1 base and J lost 2, with 7 bases in between. Germline lookup yields CDR1 SGDLS and CDR2 YYNGEE. In DNA form, the CDR3 reads TGTGCCAGCAGCGTATCTAGCCCCTACAATGAGCAGTTCTTC. Translated, it gives CASSVSSPYNEQFF.

CDR3 amino acids: CSGGAGHLNTGELFF. CDR3 sequence (DNA): TGCAGCGGGGGAGCGGGACACCTAAACACCGGGGAGCTGTTTTTT. V gene TRBV29-1 combines with J gene TRBJ2-2; the D gene is possibly TRBD2 (7 bases). The ends were cut back, 7 bases at V and 2 bases at J, with 17 bases in the middle. The CDR3 runs 15 residues. CDR1 SQVTM and CDR2 ANQGSEA come from the germline V gene.

CDR3 DNA sequence: TGTGCCACGCGGACTAGCGGGGTCTACACCGGGGAGCTGTTTTTT. Translated: CATRTSGVYTGELFF. The V call is TRBV10-3, the J call TRBJ2-2; 12 positions agree with TRBD2. Germline V lookup: CDR1 ENHRY, CDR2 SYGVKD. The CDR3 covers 15 residues. V was clipped by 10 bases and J by 3 bases; unmatched bases: 6.

V is TRBV25-1 and J is TRBJ2-7, with D maybe TRBD2 (5 bases). V lost 3 bases, J lost 12 bases, and 6 bases lay in between. The germline gives CDR1 MGHDK, CDR2 SYGVNS. CDR3 size: 9 residues. The CDR3 bases are TGTGCCAGCAGTGACCGGGGGTACTTC. Its protein is CASSDRGYF.

This clone was recorded a few times. The rearrangement uses TRBV6-1 and TRBJ2-7; 10 bases align to TRBD1. J lost 2 bases, V lost 3 bases, and 7 bases had no gene match. Germline V gene data show CDR1 as MNHNS and CDR2 as SASEGT. The CDR3 length is 16 residues. The CDR3 loop is CASSDRRGTGAYEQYF. The CDR3 DNA sequence: TGTGCCAGCAGTGATAGGAGGGGGACAGGGGCCTACGAGCAGTACTTC.

The V call is TRBV18, the J call TRBJ2-1; 14 bases map to TRBD2. V was pared by 3 bases and J by 2 bases, with 3 bases of the junction left unmatched. Germline V gives CDR1 KGHSH, CDR2 LQKENI. The CDR3 runs to 17 residues. The CDR3 is CASSPGTSGGPYNEQFF. The DNA for the CDR3 is TGTGCCAGCTCACCCGGGACTAGCGGGGGCCCCTACAATGAGCAGTTCTTC.